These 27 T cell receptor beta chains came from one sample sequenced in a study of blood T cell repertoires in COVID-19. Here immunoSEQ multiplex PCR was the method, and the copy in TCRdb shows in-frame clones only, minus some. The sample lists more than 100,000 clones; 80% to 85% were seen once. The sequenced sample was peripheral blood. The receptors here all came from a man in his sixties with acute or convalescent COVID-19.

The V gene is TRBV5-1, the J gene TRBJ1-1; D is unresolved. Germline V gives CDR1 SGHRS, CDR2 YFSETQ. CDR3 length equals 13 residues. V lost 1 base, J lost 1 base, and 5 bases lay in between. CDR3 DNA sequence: TGCGCCAGCAGCTTGACAGAGAACACTGAAGCTTTCTTT. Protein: CASSLTENTEAFF.

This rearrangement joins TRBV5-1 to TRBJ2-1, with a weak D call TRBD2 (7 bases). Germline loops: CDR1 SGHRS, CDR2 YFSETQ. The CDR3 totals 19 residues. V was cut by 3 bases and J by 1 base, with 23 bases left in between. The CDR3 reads CASSSGLVGGPASYNEQFF. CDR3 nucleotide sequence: TGCGCCAGCAGCTCCGGACTAGTGGGGGGGCCAGCTTCCTACAATGAGCAGTTCTTC. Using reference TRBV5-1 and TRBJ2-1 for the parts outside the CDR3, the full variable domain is KAGVTQTPRYLIKTRGQQVTLSCSPISGHRSVSWYQQTPGQGLQFLFEYFSETQRNKGNFPGRFSGRQFSNSRSEMNVSTLELGDSALYLCASSSGLVGGPASYNEQFFGPGTRLTVL.

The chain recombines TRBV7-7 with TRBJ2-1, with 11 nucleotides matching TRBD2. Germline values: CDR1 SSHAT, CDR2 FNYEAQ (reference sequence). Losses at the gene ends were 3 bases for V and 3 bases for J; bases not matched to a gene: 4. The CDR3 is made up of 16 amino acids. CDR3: CASSFPTSGNYNEQFF. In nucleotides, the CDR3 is TGTGCCAGCAGCTTCCCGACTAGCGGGAACTACAATGAGCAGTTCTTC.

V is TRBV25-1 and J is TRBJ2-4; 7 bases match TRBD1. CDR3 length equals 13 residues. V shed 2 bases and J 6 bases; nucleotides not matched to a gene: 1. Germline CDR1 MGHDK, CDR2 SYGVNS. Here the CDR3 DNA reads TGTGCCAGCAGTGAAAGGACAGGAAACATTCAGTACTTC. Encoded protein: CASSERTGNIQYF.

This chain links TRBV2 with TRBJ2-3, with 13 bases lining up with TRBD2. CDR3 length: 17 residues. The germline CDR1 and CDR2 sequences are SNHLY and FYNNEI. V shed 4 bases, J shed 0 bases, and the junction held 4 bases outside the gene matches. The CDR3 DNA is TGTGCCAGCAGTGGTGGACTAGCGGGAGCTAGCACAGATACGCAGTATTTT. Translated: CASSGGLAGASTDTQYF.

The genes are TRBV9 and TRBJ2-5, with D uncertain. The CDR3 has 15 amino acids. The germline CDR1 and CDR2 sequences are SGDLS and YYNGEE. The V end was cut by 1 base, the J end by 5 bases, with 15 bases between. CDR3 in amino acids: CASSVRTATSETQYF. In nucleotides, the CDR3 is TGTGCCAGCAGCGTACGAACAGCAACAAGTGAGACCCAGTACTTC.

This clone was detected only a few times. CDR3 in DNA: TGTGCCAGCTCACCCCCCGTGACATTTGACAGTGGCTACACCTTC. Amino acid sequence: CASSPPVTFDSGYTF. V and J are TRBV18 and TRBJ1-2; D might be TRBD1 (5 bases). With 3 bases removed from V and 7 bases from J, the gap between germline ends came to 18 bases. Germline V gene sequence: CDR1 KGHSH, CDR2 LQKENI. CDR3 length equals 15 residues.

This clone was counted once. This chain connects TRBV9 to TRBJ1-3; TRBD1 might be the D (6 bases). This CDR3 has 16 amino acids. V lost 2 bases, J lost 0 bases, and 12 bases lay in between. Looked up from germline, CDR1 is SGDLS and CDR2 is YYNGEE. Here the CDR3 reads CASSVGGRSSGNTIYF. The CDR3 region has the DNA TGTGCCAGCAGCGTTGGGGGCCGGAGCTCTGGAAACACCATATATTTT.

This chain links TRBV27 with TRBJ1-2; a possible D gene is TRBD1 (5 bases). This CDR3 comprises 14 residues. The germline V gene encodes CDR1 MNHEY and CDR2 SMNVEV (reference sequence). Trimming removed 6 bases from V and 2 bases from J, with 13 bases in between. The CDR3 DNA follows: TGTGCCAGCAGCCCTAGGGCAGGGAACTATGGCTACACCTTC. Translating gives CASSPRAGNYGYTF.

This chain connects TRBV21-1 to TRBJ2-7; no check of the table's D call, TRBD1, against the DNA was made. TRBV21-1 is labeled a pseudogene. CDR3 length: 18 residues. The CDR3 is CASSKHPQIRDRAYEQYF. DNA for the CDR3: TGTGCCAGCAGCAAACACCCCCAAATCCGGGACAGAGCCTACGAGCAGTACTTC.

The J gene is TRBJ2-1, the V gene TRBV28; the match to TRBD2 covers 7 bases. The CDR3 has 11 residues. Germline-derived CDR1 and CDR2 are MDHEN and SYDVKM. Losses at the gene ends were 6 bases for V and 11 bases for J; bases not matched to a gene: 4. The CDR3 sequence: CASRSSGKQFF. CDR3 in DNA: TGTGCCAGCAGATCTAGCGGTAAGCAGTTCTTC.

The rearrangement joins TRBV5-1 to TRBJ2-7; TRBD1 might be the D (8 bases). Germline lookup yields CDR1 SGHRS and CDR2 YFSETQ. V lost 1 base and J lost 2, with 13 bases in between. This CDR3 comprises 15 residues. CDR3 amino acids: CASSLTGGDTYEQYF. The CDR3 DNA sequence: TGCGCCAGCAGCTTGACAGGGGGGGATACCTACGAGCAGTACTTC.

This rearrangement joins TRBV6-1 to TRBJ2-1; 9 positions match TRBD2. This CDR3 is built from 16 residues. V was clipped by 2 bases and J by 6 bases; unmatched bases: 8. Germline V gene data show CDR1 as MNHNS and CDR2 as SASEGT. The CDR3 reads CASSERKRGAPNEQFF. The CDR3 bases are TGTGCCAGCAGTGAACGAAAGCGGGGGGCCCCCAATGAGCAGTTCTTC.

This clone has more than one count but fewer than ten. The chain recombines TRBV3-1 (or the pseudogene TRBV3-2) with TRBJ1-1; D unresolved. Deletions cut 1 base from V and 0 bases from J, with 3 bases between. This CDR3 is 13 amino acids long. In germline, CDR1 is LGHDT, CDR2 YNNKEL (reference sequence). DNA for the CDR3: TGTGCCAGCAGCCAAGTCATGAACACTGAAGCTTTCTTT. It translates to CASSQVMNTEAFF.

CDR3 sequence: CASRSQGEGNTIYF. The CDR3 region has the DNA TGCGCCAGCAGAAGCCAGGGGGAAGGAAACACCATATATTTT. The chain couples TRBV5-1 to TRBJ1-3, with 7 bases lining up with TRBD1. Germline V CDR1 and CDR2: SGHRS, YFSETQ. V was pared by 5 bases and J by 4 bases, with 6 bases of the junction left unmatched. CDR3 length equals 14 residues.

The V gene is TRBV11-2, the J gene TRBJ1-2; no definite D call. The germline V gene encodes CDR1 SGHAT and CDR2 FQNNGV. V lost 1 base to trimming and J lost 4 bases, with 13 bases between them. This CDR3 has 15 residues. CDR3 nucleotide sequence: TGTGCCAGCAGCTTAGTCGGTGATCCCATCTATGGCTACACCTTC. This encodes CASSLVGDPIYGYTF.

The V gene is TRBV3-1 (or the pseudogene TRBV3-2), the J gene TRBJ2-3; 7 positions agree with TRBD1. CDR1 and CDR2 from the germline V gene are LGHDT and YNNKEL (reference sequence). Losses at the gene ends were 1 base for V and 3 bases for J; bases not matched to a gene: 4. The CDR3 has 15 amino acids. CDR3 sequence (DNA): TGTGCCAGCAGCCAAGGTAGGGGGCGGACAGATACGCAGTATTTT. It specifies CASSQGRGRTDTQYF.

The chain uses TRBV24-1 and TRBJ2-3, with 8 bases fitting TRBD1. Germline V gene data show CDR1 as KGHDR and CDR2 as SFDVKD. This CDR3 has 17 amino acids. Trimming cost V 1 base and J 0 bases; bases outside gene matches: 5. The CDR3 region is CATSDLAGTGSTDTQYF. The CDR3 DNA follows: TGTGCCACCAGTGATTTAGCCGGGACAGGCAGCACAGATACGCAGTATTTT.

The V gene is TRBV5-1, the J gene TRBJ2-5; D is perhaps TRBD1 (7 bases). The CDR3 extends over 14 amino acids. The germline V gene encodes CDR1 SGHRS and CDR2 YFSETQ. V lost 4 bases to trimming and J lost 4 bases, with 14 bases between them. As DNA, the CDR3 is TGCGCCAGCAGCCCCGGAGGGGGCGGAGAGACCCAGTACTTC. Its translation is CASSPGGGGETQYF.

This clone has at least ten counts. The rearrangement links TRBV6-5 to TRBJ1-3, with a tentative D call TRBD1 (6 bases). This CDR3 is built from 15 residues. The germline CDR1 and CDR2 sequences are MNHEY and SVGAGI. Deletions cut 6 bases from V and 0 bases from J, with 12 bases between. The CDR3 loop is CASRLTGNSGNTIYF. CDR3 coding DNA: TGTGCCAGCAGGCTGACAGGCAACTCTGGAAACACCATATATTTT.

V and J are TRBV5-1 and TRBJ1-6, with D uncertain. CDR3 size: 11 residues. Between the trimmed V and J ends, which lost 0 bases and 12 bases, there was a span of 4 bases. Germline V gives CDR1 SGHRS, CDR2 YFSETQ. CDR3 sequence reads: CASSLDRPLHF. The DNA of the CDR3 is TGCGCCAGCAGCTTGGATCGACCCCTCCACTTT. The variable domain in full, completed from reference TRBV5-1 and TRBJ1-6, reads KAGVTQTPRYLIKTRGQQVTLSCSPISGHRSVSWYQQTPGQGLQFLFEYFSETQRNKGNFPGRFSGRQFSNSRSEMNVSTLELGDSALYLCASSLDRPLHFGNGTRLTVT.

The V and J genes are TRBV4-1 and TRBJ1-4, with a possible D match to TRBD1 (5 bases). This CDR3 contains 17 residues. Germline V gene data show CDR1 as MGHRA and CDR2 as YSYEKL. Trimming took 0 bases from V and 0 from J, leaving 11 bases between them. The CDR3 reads CASSQEGEGTTNEKLFF. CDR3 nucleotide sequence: TGCGCCAGCAGCCAAGAGGGGGAGGGGACAACTAATGAAAAACTGTTTTTT.

In nucleotides, the CDR3 is TGCGCCAGCAGCTTGGCCCTGACTAGTACAATGGAGCAGTTCTTC. This gives the protein CASSLALTSTMEQFF. V gene TRBV5-1 combines with J gene TRBJ2-1, with a weak D call TRBD2 (6 bases). The CDR3 is made up of 15 amino acids. Germline CDR1 and CDR2: SGHRS and YFSETQ. Trimming left V 0 bases short and J 10 bases short, with 17 bases between.

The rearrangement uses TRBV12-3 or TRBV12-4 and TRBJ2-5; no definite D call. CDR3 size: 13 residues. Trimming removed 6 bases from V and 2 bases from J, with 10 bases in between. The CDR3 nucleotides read TGTGCCAGCAGCCGAGGCGCTCAAGAGACCCAGTACTTC. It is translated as CASSRGAQETQYF.

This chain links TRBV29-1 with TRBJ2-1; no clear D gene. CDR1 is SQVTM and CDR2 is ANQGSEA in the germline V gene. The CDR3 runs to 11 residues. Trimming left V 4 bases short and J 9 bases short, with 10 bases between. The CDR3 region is CSVGRNIEQFF. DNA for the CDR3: TGCAGCGTTGGGCGGAATATTGAGCAGTTCTTC.

Written as DNA, the CDR3 is TGTGCCAGCAGTTTGGGGGACAGAGACTACACCTTC. Protein: CASSLGDRDYTF. The chain joins TRBV27 to TRBJ1-2; 7 positions match TRBD1. In germline, CDR1 is MNHEY, CDR2 SMNVEV (reference sequence). The junction had 5 bases not matched to a gene; V was cut back by 3 bases and J by 10 bases. The CDR3 covers 12 residues.

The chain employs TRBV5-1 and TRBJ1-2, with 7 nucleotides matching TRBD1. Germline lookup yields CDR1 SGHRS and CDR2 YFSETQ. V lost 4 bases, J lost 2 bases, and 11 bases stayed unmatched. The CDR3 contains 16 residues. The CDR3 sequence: CASSNKDSGGNYGYTF. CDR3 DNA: TGCGCCAGCAGCAATAAAGATTCAGGGGGAAACTATGGCTACACCTTC.